Shown below are 27 T cell receptor beta chains from a single sample sequenced in a study of shared clonotypes between healthy human individuals. This table comes from immunoSEQ multiplex PCR, and its TCRdb copy is limited to in-frame clones, with some not included. Of about 480,000 clones listed, 75% to 80% are singletons. Sequencing was carried out using PBMCs. The receptors here all came from a woman aged 40 to 50 in good health. Some clones in this sample may be carry-over from other donors' samples.

The chain combines TRBV7-2 with TRBJ1-2; possible D gene TRBD1, 5 bases. Trimming shortened V by 5 bases and J by 4 bases, and 14 bases separated the two germline ends. Germline V gene data show CDR1 as SGHTA and CDR2 as FQGNSA. The CDR3 extends over 14 amino acids. The CDR3 loop reads CASSPRATVYGYTF. As DNA, the CDR3 is TGTGCCAGCAGCCCGAGGGCGACAGTCTATGGCTACACCTTC.

This chain connects TRBV28 to TRBJ1-6; unclear D gene. V was clipped by 5 bases and J by 7 bases, with 15 bases between them. There are 15 residues in the CDR3. In germline, CDR1 is MDHEN, CDR2 SYDVKM. The CDR3 DNA sequence: TGTGCCAGCAGTCCCGGCACTCCCCGAAATTCACCCCTCCACTTT. Amino acid sequence: CASSPGTPRNSPLHF. The full variable domain, completed using reference TRBV28 and TRBJ1-6, is DVKVTQSSRYLVKRTGEKVFLECVQDMDHENMFWYRQDPGLGLRLIYFSYDVKMKEKGDIPEGYSVSREKKERFSLILESASTNQTSMYLCASSPGTPRNSPLHFGNGTRLTVT.

The chain employs TRBV7-9 and TRBJ1-2; D is possibly TRBD1 (5 bases). From germline, CDR1 is SEHNR and CDR2 FQNEAQ (reference sequence). V was clipped by 2 bases and J by 5 bases, with 9 bases between them. The CDR3 loop spans 13 amino acids. CDR3 residues: CASSLYRTYGYTF. CDR3 DNA: TGTGCCAGCAGCTTATACAGGACTTATGGCTACACCTTC.

V gene TRBV9 combines with J gene TRBJ2-1; D perhaps matches TRBD2 (6 bases). Germline V gene data show CDR1 as SGDLS and CDR2 as YYNGEE. This CDR3 has 17 residues. V was cut by 0 bases and J by 3 bases, with 16 bases left in between. DNA for the CDR3: TGTGCCAGCAGCGTAGGTGGTTTTAGCGGAAACTACAATGAGCAGTTCTTC. It yields the protein CASSVGGFSGNYNEQFF.

This clone was counted many times. The V and J genes are TRBV15 and TRBJ2-2; possible D gene TRBD2, 5 bases. Germline loops: CDR1 LNHNV, CDR2 YYDKDF (reference sequence). CDR3 size: 15 residues. V lost 0 bases and J lost 6, with 11 bases in between. CDR3 residues: CATSREIEGSGELFF. For the CDR3, the DNA is TGTGCCACCAGCAGAGAAATTGAGGGTTCCGGGGAGCTGTTTTTT.

The V gene is TRBV7-2, the J gene TRBJ2-7; D is undetermined. V lost 2 bases to trimming and J lost 2 bases, with 7 bases between them. CDR3 length equals 13 residues. The germline V gene has CDR1 SGHTA and CDR2 FQGNSA. The CDR3 spells CASSLLQAYEQYF. The CDR3 coding sequence is TGTGCCAGCAGCTTACTTCAGGCCTACGAGCAGTACTTC.

J is TRBJ2-1 and V is TRBV9, with 8 bases aligning to TRBD2. Per germline, CDR1 SGDLS and CDR2 YYNGEE. CDR3 length: 14 amino acids. J lost 9 bases, V lost 0 bases, and 5 bases had no gene match. The CDR3 is CASSVVSGSSEQFF. Written as DNA, the CDR3 is TGTGCCAGCAGCGTAGTGAGCGGGAGCAGTGAGCAGTTCTTC. The variable domain in full, completed from reference TRBV9 and TRBJ2-1, reads DSGVTQTPKHLITATGQRVTLRCSPRSGDLSVYWYQQSLDQGLQFLIQYYNGEERAKGNILERFSAQQFPDLHSELNLSSLELGDSALYFCASSVVSGSSEQFFGPGTRLTVL.

The rearrangement links TRBV7-2 to TRBJ2-1, with D possibly TRBD2 on 9 matching bases. The CDR3 spans 15 residues. Trimming stripped 6 bases from V and 9 bases from J, with 21 bases between. The germline gives CDR1 SGHTA, CDR2 FQGNSA. The CDR3 protein is CASSQDASGTGEQFF. The CDR3, as DNA: TGTGCCAGCAGTCAAGATGCTAGCGGGACAGGTGAGCAGTTCTTC.

The V call is TRBV14, the J call TRBJ2-7, with D perhaps matching TRBD1 (6 bases). Germline V CDR1 and CDR2: SGHDN, FVKESK. CDR3 length: 14 residues. V lost 4 bases and J 6 bases, leaving 16 bases between the germline ends. CDR3 sequence: CASSLLVQGGEQYF. CDR3 coding DNA: TGTGCCAGCAGCCTCCTAGTACAGGGCGGCGAGCAGTACTTC.

The rearrangement joins TRBV27 to TRBJ2-1; D not certain. Deletions cut 5 bases from V and 0 bases from J, with 17 bases between. The CDR3 covers 17 residues. CDR1 and CDR2 from the germline V gene are MNHEY and SMNVEV (reference sequence). CDR3 in DNA: TGTGCCAGCAGTCCGAGAGGTAGACTGGACTCCTACAATGAGCAGTTCTTC. Translation: CASSPRGRLDSYNEQFF.

This chain uses TRBV19 with TRBJ2-2, with 9 bases matching TRBD1. Germline V gene data show CDR1 as LNHDA and CDR2 as SQIVND (reference sequence). This CDR3 has 16 residues. J lost 7 bases, V lost 4 bases, and 10 bases had no gene match. CDR3 residues: CASSRLTGQGFGELFF. The CDR3 nucleotides are TGTGCCAGTAGTAGACTGACGGGACAGGGTTTCGGGGAGCTGTTTTTT.

The chain uses TRBV19 and TRBJ1-5; TRBD1 matches 10 bases. CDR3 length: 17 amino acids. Germline V gene sequence: CDR1 LNHDA, CDR2 SQIVND (reference sequence). The V and J ends lost 0 bases and 0 bases, in that order; junction bases with no gene match: 2. This CDR3 reads CASSIEGQGFSNQPQHF. Written as DNA, the CDR3 is TGTGCCAGTAGTATAGAGGGACAGGGGTTTAGCAATCAGCCCCAGCATTTT.

The chain is built from TRBV10-3 and TRBJ2-7; 7 nucleotides line up with TRBD2. Per germline, CDR1 ENHRY and CDR2 SYGVKD. After removal of 4 bases from V and 4 bases from J, the junction contained 10 bases not matched to a gene. The CDR3 has 15 amino acids. CDR3 protein: CAISATDPGGYEQYF. The CDR3 coding sequence is TGTGCCATCAGTGCTACGGATCCGGGAGGATACGAGCAGTACTTC.

This chain connects TRBV5-1 to TRBJ2-5, with D perhaps matching TRBD2 (6 bases). Trimming left V 4 bases short and J 0 bases short, with 13 bases between. The CDR3 runs to 15 residues. CDR1 and CDR2 from the germline V gene are SGHRS and YFSETQ. Written as DNA, the CDR3 is TGCGCCAGCAGCCGTCGGAGGAGGGACCAAGAGACCCAGTACTTC. Protein: CASSRRRRDQETQYF.

Comment on this clone: Other DNA sequences within the sample encode an identical CDR3. This chain links TRBV28 with TRBJ2-2, with a possible D match to TRBD1 (5 bases). V was clipped by 3 bases and J by 6 bases, with 11 bases between them. Germline CDR1 MDHEN, CDR2 SYDVKM. The CDR3 contains 14 residues. The CDR3 DNA reads as TGTGCCAGCAGTTTCGGCAGGGTGGCCGGGGAGCTGTTTTTT. Translation: CASSFGRVAGELFF.

The chain joins TRBV30 to TRBJ2-6; 9 nucleotides agree with TRBD1. This CDR3 comprises 16 residues. V shed 2 bases and J 3 bases; nucleotides not matched to a gene: 5. Germline lookup yields CDR1 GTSNPN and CDR2 SVGIG (reference sequence). The CDR3 loop is CAWSLTGGSGANVLTF. CDR3 in DNA: TGTGCCTGGAGTCTGACAGGGGGTAGTGGGGCCAACGTCCTGACTTTC.

This clone has just a few counts. This chain joins TRBV13 and TRBJ2-1; 15 nucleotides align to TRBD2. Trimming took 4 bases from V and 7 from J; bases not matched to a gene: 14. The germline CDR1 and CDR2 sequences are PRHDT and FYEKMQ (reference sequence). CDR3 size: 19 residues. CDR3 DNA sequence: TGTGCCAGCAGCTATTTCGGACTAGCGGGAGGGAGAGCGGGTAATGAGCAGTTCTTC. Protein: CASSYFGLAGGRAGNEQFF. The full variable domain, rest sourced from reference TRBV13 and TRBJ2-1, is AAGVIQSPRHLIKEKRETATLKCYPIPRHDTVYWYQQGPGQDPQFLISFYEKMQSDKGSIPDRFSAQQFSDYHSELNMSSLELGDSALYFCASSYFGLAGGRAGNEQFFGPGTRLTVL.

This clone was detected once. The gene calls are TRBV19 and TRBJ2-1; a weak D match, TRBD2 (7 bases). The CDR3 is 14 residues long. Germline CDR1 and CDR2: LNHDA and SQIVND (reference sequence). V lost 2 bases and J 10 bases, leaving 15 bases between the germline ends. The CDR3: CASSIRGGGAEQFF. The CDR3 DNA reads as TGTGCCAGTAGTATAAGGGGGGGAGGGGCCGAGCAGTTCTTC.

This clone was observed a handful of times. The V and J genes are TRBV28 and TRBJ1-1, with D perhaps matching TRBD1 (5 bases). V was clipped by 6 bases and J by 4 bases, with 12 bases between them. Germline CDR1 MDHEN, CDR2 SYDVKM. The CDR3 spans 13 residues. DNA for the CDR3: TGTGCCAGCAGGCAGGGTTTTGGCACTGAAGCTTTCTTT. This codes for CASRQGFGTEAFF.

J is TRBJ1-1 and V is TRBV2; tentative D call: TRBD1 (5 bases). The germline CDR1 and CDR2 sequences are SNHLY and FYNNEI. V shed 10 bases and J shed 1 base, with 19 bases lying between them. CDR3 length: 15 residues. The CDR3 region is CANVMGGRGNTEAFF. CDR3 coding DNA: TGTGCCAACGTCATGGGTGGGAGGGGGAACACTGAAGCTTTCTTT.

This clone was observed a handful of times. This sequence joins TRBV18 and TRBJ2-7; no firm D call. Between the trimmed V and J ends, which lost 2 bases and 3 bases, there was a span of 11 bases. Looked up from germline, CDR1 is KGHSH and CDR2 is LQKENI. There are 14 residues in the CDR3. This CDR3 is CASSPSRQIYEQYF. The CDR3 DNA reads TGTGCCAGCTCACCAAGTCGGCAGATCTACGAGCAGTACTTC.

The chain carries TRBV19 and TRBJ2-7; maybe TRBD2 (8 bases). Germline-derived CDR1 and CDR2 are LNHDA and SQIVND (reference sequence). V shed 3 bases and J shed 5 bases, with 17 bases lying between them. CDR3 length: 15 amino acids. The CDR3, as DNA: TGTGCCAGTAGTATGTTTAGCGGGACAGTCGACGAGCAGTACTTC. Its protein is CASSMFSGTVDEQYF.

The chain employs TRBV10-1 and TRBJ1-1; D might be TRBD1 (5 bases). CDR3 length equals 15 residues. CDR1 and CDR2 from the germline V gene are WNHNN and SYGVQD (reference sequence). Trimming took off 6 bases at V and 1 base at J, with 15 bases between the two ends. The CDR3 DNA follows: TGCGCCAGCAGCCTGTGGGGCCTCAAGAACACTGAAGCTTTCTTT. Amino acids: CASSLWGLKNTEAFF.

The chain uses TRBV18 and TRBJ2-1, with 15 bases that match TRBD2. This CDR3 spans 16 amino acids. V gave up 3 bases and J gave up 10 bases; unmatched junction bases: 7. CDR1 is KGHSH, CDR2 LQKENI, per germline. The CDR3, as DNA: TGTGCCAGCTCACCCAGGACTAGCGGGAGGGACGGGGAGCAGTTCTTC. Amino acid sequence: CASSPRTSGRDGEQFF.

The CDR3 here is CASSLGGTGANVLTF. The CDR3 nucleotides are TGTGCCAGCAGCTTGGGAGGGACTGGGGCCAACGTCCTGACTTTC. The chain uses TRBV5-6 and TRBJ2-6; a possible D gene is TRBD2 (5 bases). CDR3 size: 15 residues. CDR1 SGHDT and CDR2 YYEEEE come from the germline V gene. Trimming removed 0 bases from V and 2 bases from J, with 6 bases in between.

V and J are TRBV5-4 and TRBJ2-3; D is ambiguous. In germline, CDR1 is SGHNT, CDR2 YYREEE (reference sequence). The ends were cut back, 0 bases at V and 3 bases at J, with 8 bases in the middle. This CDR3 region has 14 residues. The CDR3 region has the DNA TGTGCCAGCAGCTTGGCCGCCGAGACAGATACGCAGTATTTT. It yields the protein CASSLAAETDTQYF.

The J gene is TRBJ1-1, the V gene TRBV5-4; D is ambiguous. The CDR3 is made up of 16 amino acids. V was shortened by 0 bases and J by 5 bases, with 17 bases between the two germline ends. Germline V gene data show CDR1 as SGHNT and CDR2 as YYREEE (reference sequence). For the CDR3, the DNA is TGTGCCAGCAGCTTGGCCCTCGTTAGGTCTGGAACTGAAGCTTTCTTT. Translated, it gives CASSLALVRSGTEAFF.